This is a list of T cell receptor beta chains from one sample in a study of blood T cell repertoires in COVID-19. This table comes from immunoSEQ multiplex PCR, and its TCRdb copy is limited to in-frame clones, with some not included. The sample holds 150,000 or so clones, less than 85% seen once. Sequences were obtained from PBMCs or T cells enriched from blood (not recorded which). The receptor set was obtained from a man between 60 and 75 years old who had recovered from COVID-19. Both conserved end residues are part of each CDR3. A D gene is named only where the DNA matches it firmly. The size entry is marked missing in some rows and otherwise reads once, few, many or a size class.

abundance,j_gene,d_gene,v_gene,CDR3aa,CDR3nt
-,TRBJ1-1,-,TRBV2,CASKAMGEAFF,TGTGCCAGCAAGGCCATGGGCGAAGCTTTCTTT
-,TRBJ2-1,-,TRBV19,CASSIDTRYNEQFF,TGTGCCAGTAGTATAGATACACGCTACAATGAGCAGTTCTTC
-,TRBJ2-1,TRBD2,TRBV9,CASSNGVAGAPEQFF,TGTGCCAGCAGCAATGGGGTAGCGGGAGCACCTGAGCAGTTCTTC
-,TRBJ2-1,-,TRBV5-1,CASSFSGYSYNEQFF,TGCGCCAGCAGCTTCTCCGGTTACTCCTACAATGAGCAGTTCTTC
-,TRBJ1-6,TRBD1,TRBV5-4,CASTDRAGNSPLHF,TGTGCCAGCACCGACAGGGCGGGGAATTCACCCCTCCACTTT
-,TRBJ2-7,TRBD1,TRBV3-1/TRBV3-2,CASSHPTGFKYEQYF,TGTGCCAGCAGCCACCCGACAGGGTTCAAGTACGAGCAGTACTTC
-,TRBJ2-7,TRBD2,TRBV7-2,CASSLDAGGSSYEQYF,TGTGCCAGCAGCTTAGATGCGGGAGGCTCATCCTACGAGCAGTACTTC
-,TRBJ2-1,-,TRBV12-3/TRBV12-4,CASSLREYNEQFF,TGTGCCAGCAGTTTAAGGGAGTACAATGAGCAGTTCTTC
-,TRBJ1-1,-,TRBV28,CATETGPMNTEAFF,TGTGCCACCGAGACAGGCCCTATGAACACTGAAGCTTTCTTT
-,TRBJ2-2,TRBD2,TRBV7-7,CASSPALAGGSSNTGELFF,TGTGCTAGCAGCCCGGCACTAGCGGGAGGGTCCTCGAACACCGGGGAGCTGTTTTTT
-,TRBJ1-6,TRBD1,TRBV11-2,CASRRGTAKNSPLHF,TGTGCCAGCAGGCGAGGGACAGCAAAGAATTCACCCCTCCACTTT
once,TRBJ2-5,TRBD1,TRBV11-3,CASSLAGQQETQYF,TGTGCCAGCAGCTTAGCGGGACAGCAAGAGACCCAGTACTTC
-,TRBJ1-2,TRBD1,TRBV10-3,CAISDDRGHGYTF,TGTGCCATCAGTGACGACAGGGGGCATGGCTACACCTTC
-,TRBJ1-5,TRBD1,TRBV11-3,CASSFSGTGGNQPQHF,TGTGCCAGCAGCTTTTCCGGGACAGGGGGCAATCAGCCCCAGCATTTT
-,TRBJ2-2,-,TRBV19,CASCVGGSSLDGELFF,TGTGCCAGTTGCGTTGGAGGGTCTAGTCTCGACGGGGAGCTGTTTTTT
-,TRBJ2-7,-,TRBV5-6,CASSSGTAVGEYF,TGTGCCAGCAGCTCGGGGACTGCGGTGGGGGAGTACTTC